The 11 T cell receptor beta chains given below trace back to one sample, sequenced in a study of CD8 T cells in ankylosing spondylitis. Findings of the study overall: Ankylosing spondylitis blood seemed to carry a telltale TCR beta motif made of roughly 8 highly homologous variants.

One entry per CDR3 protein, called by TCRdb with MiXCR from the 5' RACE reads. The sample yields approximately 520,000 distinct CDR3 sequences, 5.3% seen once. These receptors lack a known antigen. The sample was blood, either unsorted or a sorted T cell fraction (not recorded which). Receptors were obtained from a male donor with ankylosing spondylitis.

Many counts were recorded for this clonotype. V is TRBV9 and J is TRBJ1-4, with 9 bases identical to TRBD1. Per germline, CDR1 SGDLS and CDR2 YYNGEE. J gave up 8 bases and V 0 bases, and 5 bases lay outside the gene matches. This CDR3 is 15 amino acids long. The CDR3 is CASSVEPGQGEKLFF. CDR3 nucleotides: TGTGCCAGCAGCGTAGAACCCGGACAGGGGGAAAAACTGTTTTTT.

This clonotype was picked up many times. The V call is TRBV29-1, the J call TRBJ1-1; D unresolved. The germline V gene encodes CDR1 SQVTM and CDR2 ANQGSEA. The CDR3 totals 15 residues. V was trimmed by 4 bases and J by 0 bases, leaving 15 bases between them. Written as DNA, the CDR3 is TGCAGCGTTGCCAGTCAAGATCTCATGAACACTGAAGCTTTCTTT. This gives the protein CSVASQDLMNTEAFF.

This clonotype was counted many times. The chain combines TRBV10-3 with TRBJ1-4; 9 positions match TRBD1. The V gene end was trimmed by 10 bases and the J gene end by 6 bases; junction bases not matched to a gene: 6. Germline values: CDR1 ENHRY, CDR2 SYGVKD. CDR3 size: 13 residues. CDR3 nucleotide sequence: TGTGCCAACAGGGGGCGCGAGGATGAAAAACTGTTTTTT. Amino acid sequence: CANRGREDEKLFF.

This clonotype occurred many times. The gene calls are TRBV4-3 and TRBJ2-1, with TRBD2 as a possible D gene (5 bases). V was shortened by 1 base and J by 8 bases, with 18 bases between the two germline ends. The CDR3 loop spans 16 amino acids. Germline CDR1 reads LGHNA; CDR2 reads YSLEER. CDR3 sequence: CASSQASRDRRHEQFF. The CDR3 bases are TGCGCCAGCAGCCAAGCTTCCCGGGATCGTCGTCATGAGCAGTTCTTC.

This clonotype came up many times. V gene TRBV6-6 combines with J gene TRBJ1-1; possible D gene TRBD1, 5 bases. V dropped 7 bases and J dropped 8 bases, with 11 bases sitting between them. This CDR3 spans 11 amino acids. CDR1 and CDR2 (germline): MNHNY, SVGAGI (reference sequence). The CDR3: CASIGAGEAFF. The CDR3 DNA reads as TGTGCCAGCATTGGGGCAGGCGAAGCTTTCTTT.

This clonotype was counted ten times or more. The chain employs TRBV5-1 and TRBJ1-1; no definite D call. Germline CDR1 SGHRS, CDR2 YFSETQ. Trimming pared 4 bases from V and 2 bases from J, leaving 9 bases between. This CDR3 region has 13 residues. This CDR3 is CASSPRFNTEAFF. The DNA of the CDR3 is TGCGCCAGCAGCCCTCGGTTTAACACTGAAGCTTTCTTT.

This clonotype was counted many times. This rearrangement joins TRBV12-3 or TRBV12-4 to TRBJ1-1; D is uncertain. The CDR3 loop spans 13 amino acids. The ends were cut back, 8 bases at V and 1 base at J, with 11 bases in the middle. Written as DNA, the CDR3 is TGTGCCAGCTTAGTTTGGGAGAACACTGAAGCTTTCTTT. This translates into CASLVWENTEAFF.

This clonotype has ten or more counts. V and J are TRBV5-1 and TRBJ2-2; D might be TRBD1 (6 bases). V lost 3 bases and J lost 0, with 12 bases in between. Germline CDR1 and CDR2: SGHRS and YFSETQ. The CDR3 length is 16 residues. The CDR3 region is CASSWKGQANTGELFF. CDR3 in DNA: TGCGCCAGCAGCTGGAAGGGACAAGCGAACACCGGGGAGCTGTTTTTT. The complete variable domain, with remaining parts taken from reference TRBV5-1 and TRBJ2-2, reads KAGVTQTPRYLIKTRGQQVTLSCSPISGHRSVSWYQQTPGQGLQFLFEYFSETQRNKGNFPGRFSGRQFSNSRSEMNVSTLELGDSALYLCASSWKGQANTGELFFGEGSRLTVL.

In the case of this clonotype: Because it lacks the conserved phenylalanine or tryptophan at the end, this CDR3 is likely a read error. This sequence joins TRBV5-1 and TRBJ2-2, with TRBD1 matching over 9 bases. The CDR3 is 16 residues long. V lost 0 bases to trimming and J lost 6 bases; unmatched junction nucleotides: 6. Germline CDR1 reads SGHRS; CDR2 reads YFSETQ. Written as DNA, the CDR3 is TGCGCCAGCAGCTTGGACGGACAGGGGAATGCCGGGGAGCTGTTTCTT. It is translated as CASSLDGQGNAGELFL.

This clonotype was found many times. V usage is TRBV7-8 and J usage is TRBJ2-5; the D gene is possibly TRBD2 (5 bases). V shed 7 bases and J shed 5 bases, with 14 bases lying between them. Germline V gene sequence: CDR1 SGHVS, CDR2 FQNEAQ. The CDR3 consists of 13 residues. The CDR3 spells CASTIRGSETQYF. The CDR3 nucleotides read TGTGCCAGCACTATACGAGGGTCGGAGACCCAGTACTTC.

This clonotype was recorded many times. The chain recombines TRBV24-1 with TRBJ2-7, with a possible D match to TRBD1 (6 bases). This CDR3 has 15 residues. V was cut by 0 bases and J by 4 bases, with 12 bases left in between. Germline loops: CDR1 KGHDR, CDR2 SFDVKD. The CDR3 reads CATSDLQQGRYEQYF. The DNA of the CDR3 is TGTGCCACCAGTGATTTGCAGCAGGGGAGATACGAGCAGTACTTC.